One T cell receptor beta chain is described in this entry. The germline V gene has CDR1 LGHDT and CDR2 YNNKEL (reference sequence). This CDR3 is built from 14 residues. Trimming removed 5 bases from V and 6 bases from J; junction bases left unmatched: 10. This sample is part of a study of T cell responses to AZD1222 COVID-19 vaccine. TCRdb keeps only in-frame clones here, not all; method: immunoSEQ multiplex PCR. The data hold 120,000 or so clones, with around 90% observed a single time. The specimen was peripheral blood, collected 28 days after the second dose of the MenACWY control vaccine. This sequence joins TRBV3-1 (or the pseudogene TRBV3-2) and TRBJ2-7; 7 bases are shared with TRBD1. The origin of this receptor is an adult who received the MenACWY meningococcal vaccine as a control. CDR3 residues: CASSSCIDRVEQYV. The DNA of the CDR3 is TGTGCCAGCAGCTCATGTATTGACAGGGTCGAGCAGTACGTC.